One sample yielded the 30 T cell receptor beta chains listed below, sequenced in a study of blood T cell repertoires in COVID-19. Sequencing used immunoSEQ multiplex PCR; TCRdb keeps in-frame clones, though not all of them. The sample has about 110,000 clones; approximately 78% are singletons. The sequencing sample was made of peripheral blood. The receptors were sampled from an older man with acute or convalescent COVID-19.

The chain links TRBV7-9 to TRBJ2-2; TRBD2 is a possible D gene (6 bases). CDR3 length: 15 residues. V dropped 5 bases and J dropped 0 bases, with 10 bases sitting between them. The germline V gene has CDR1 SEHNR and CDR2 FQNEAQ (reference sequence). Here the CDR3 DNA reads TGTGCCAGCAGCGTGTCTAGCGCGAACACCGGGGAGCTGTTTTTT. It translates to CASSVSSANTGELFF. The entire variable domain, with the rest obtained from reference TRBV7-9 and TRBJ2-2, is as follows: DTGVSQNPRHKITKRGQNVTFRCDPISEHNRLYWYRQTLGQGPEFLTYFQNEAQLEKSRLLSDRFSAERPKGSFSTLEIQRTEQGDSAMYLCASSVSSANTGELFFGEGSRLTVL.

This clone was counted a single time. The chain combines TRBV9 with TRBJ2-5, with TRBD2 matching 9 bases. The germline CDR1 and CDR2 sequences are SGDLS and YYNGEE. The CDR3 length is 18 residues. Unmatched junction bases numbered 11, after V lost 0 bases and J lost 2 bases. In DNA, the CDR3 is TGTGCCAGCAGCGTAGGGGCGGGAGGGCCCTATTCTCAAGAGACCCAGTACTTC. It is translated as CASSVGAGGPYSQETQYF.

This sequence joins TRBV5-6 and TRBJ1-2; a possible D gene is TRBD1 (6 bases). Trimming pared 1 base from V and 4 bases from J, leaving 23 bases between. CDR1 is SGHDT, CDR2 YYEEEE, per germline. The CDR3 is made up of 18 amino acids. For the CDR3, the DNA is TGTGCCAGCAGCTTGCTGGGCGCAGGGGAGCTAGTCAGCTATGGCTACACCTTC. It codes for CASSLLGAGELVSYGYTF.

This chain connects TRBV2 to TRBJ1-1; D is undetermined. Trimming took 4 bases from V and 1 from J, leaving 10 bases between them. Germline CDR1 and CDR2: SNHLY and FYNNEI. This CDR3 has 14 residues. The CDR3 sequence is CASSAASRNTEAFF. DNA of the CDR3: TGTGCCAGCAGTGCCGCCTCCAGGAACACTGAAGCTTTCTTT.

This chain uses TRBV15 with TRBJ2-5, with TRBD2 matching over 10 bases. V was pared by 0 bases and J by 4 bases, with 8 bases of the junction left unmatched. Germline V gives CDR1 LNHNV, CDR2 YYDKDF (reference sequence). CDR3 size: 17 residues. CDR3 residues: CATSRDRLAGVSETQYF. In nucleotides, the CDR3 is TGTGCCACCAGCAGAGATCGGCTAGCGGGAGTTTCAGAGACCCAGTACTTC.

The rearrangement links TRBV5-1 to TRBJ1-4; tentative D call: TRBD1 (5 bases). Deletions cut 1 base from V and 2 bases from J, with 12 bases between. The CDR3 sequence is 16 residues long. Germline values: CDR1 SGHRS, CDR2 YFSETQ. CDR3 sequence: CASSLSTRGTNEKLFF. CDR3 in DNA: TGCGCCAGCAGCTTGTCCACGCGGGGGACTAATGAAAAACTGTTTTTT.

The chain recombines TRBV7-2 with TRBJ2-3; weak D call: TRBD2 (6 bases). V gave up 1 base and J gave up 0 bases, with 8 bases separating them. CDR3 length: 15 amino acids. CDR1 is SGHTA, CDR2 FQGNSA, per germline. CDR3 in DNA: TGTGCCAGCAGCTTAGTGGGGACTAGCACAGATACGCAGTATTTT. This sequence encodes CASSLVGTSTDTQYF.

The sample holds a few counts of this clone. This chain's CDR3 is CSFGDRYTGELFF. For the CDR3, the DNA is TGTAGTTTCGGGGATCGATACACCGGGGAGCTGTTTTTT. The V and J genes are TRBV5-6 and TRBJ2-2; maybe TRBD2 (5 bases). Germline CDR1 SGHDT, CDR2 YYEEEE. CDR3 length equals 13 residues.

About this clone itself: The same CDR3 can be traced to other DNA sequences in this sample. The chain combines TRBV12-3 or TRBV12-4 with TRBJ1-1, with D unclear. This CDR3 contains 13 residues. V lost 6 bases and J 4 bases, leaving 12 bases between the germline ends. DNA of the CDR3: TGTGCCAGCAGCCTCGGTGGAGGCACTGAAGCTTTCTTT. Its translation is CASSLGGGTEAFF.

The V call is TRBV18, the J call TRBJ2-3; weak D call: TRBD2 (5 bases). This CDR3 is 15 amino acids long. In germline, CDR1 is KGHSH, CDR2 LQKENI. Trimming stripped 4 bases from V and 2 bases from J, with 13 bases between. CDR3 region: CASSRTDLYTDTQYF. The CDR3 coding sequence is TGTGCCAGCTCACGAACGGACTTGTACACAGATACGCAGTATTTT.

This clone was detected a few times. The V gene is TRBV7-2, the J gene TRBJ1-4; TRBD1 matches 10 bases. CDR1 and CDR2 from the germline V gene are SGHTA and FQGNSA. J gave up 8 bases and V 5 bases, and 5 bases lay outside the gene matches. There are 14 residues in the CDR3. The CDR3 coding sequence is TGTGCCAGCAGCCCGGGACAGGGGAACGAAAAACTGTTTTTT. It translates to CASSPGQGNEKLFF.

The CDR3 nucleotides are TGCGCCAGCAGCTTGCAAGTGAGCGCCGGGGAGCTGTTTTTT. Translation gives CASSLQVSAGELFF. J is TRBJ2-2 and V is TRBV5-1; D gene ambiguous. Germline loops: CDR1 SGHRS, CDR2 YFSETQ. V was pared by 1 base and J by 6 bases, with 10 bases between. CDR3 length: 14 amino acids. Filled out from reference TRBV5-1 and TRBJ2-2, the complete variable domain reads KAGVTQTPRYLIKTRGQQVTLSCSPISGHRSVSWYQQTPGQGLQFLFEYFSETQRNKGNFPGRFSGRQFSNSRSEMNVSTLELGDSALYLCASSLQVSAGELFFGEGSRLTVL.

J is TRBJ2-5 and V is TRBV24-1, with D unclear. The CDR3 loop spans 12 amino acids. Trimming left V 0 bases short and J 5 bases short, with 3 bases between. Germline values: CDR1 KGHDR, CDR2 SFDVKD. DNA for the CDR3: TGTGCCACCAGTGATTTGAGCGAGACCCAGTACTTC. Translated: CATSDLSETQYF.

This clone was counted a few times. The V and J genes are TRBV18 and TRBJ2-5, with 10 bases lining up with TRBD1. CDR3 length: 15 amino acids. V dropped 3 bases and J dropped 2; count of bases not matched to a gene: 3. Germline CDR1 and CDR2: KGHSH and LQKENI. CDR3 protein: CASSPPGQGQETQYF. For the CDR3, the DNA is TGTGCCAGCTCACCCCCGGGACAGGGGCAAGAGACCCAGTACTTC.

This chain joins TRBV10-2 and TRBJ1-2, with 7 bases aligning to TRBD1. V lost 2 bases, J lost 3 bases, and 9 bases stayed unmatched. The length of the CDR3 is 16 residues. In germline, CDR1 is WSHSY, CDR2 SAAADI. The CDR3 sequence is CASSEPRTGSDYGYTF. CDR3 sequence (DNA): TGCGCCAGCAGTGAGCCCCGGACAGGTTCGGACTATGGCTACACCTTC.

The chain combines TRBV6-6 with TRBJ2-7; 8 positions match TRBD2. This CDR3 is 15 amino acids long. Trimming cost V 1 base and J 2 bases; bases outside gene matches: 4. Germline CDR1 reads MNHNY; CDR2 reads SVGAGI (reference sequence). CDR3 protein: CASSYFSGAAYEQYF. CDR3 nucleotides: TGTGCCAGCAGTTACTTTAGCGGGGCCGCCTACGAGCAGTACTTC.

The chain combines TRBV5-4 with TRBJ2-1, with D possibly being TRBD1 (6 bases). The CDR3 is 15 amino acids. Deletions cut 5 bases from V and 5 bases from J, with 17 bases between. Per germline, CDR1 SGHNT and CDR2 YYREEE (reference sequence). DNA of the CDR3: TGTGCCAGCAGGCTAACACAGGGAGCTAACAATGAGCAGTTCTTC. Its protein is CASRLTQGANNEQFF.

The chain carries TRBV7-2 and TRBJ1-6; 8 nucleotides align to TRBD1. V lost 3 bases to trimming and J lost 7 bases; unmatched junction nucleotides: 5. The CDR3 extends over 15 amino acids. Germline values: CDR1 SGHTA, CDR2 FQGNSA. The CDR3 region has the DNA TGTGCCAGCAGCTTGGACAGGGCAGGAAATTCACCCCTCCACTTT. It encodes CASSLDRAGNSPLHF. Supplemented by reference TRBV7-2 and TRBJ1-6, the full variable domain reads GAGVSQSPSNKVTEKGKDVELRCDPISGHTALYWYRQSLGQGLEFLIYFQGNSAPDKSGLPSDRFSAERTGGSVSTLTIQRTQQEDSAVYLCASSLDRAGNSPLHFGNGTRLTVT.

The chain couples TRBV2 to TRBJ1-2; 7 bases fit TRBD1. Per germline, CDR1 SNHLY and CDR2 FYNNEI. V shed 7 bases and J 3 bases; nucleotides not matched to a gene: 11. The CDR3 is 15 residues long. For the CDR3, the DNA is TGTGCCAGCAAGAGGATGACAGGGAACGACTATGGCTACACCTTC. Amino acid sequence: CASKRMTGNDYGYTF.

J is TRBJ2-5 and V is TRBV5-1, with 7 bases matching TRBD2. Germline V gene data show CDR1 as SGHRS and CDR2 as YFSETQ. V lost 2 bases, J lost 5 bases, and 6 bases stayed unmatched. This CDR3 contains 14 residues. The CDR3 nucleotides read TGCGCCAGCAGCTTCGGCGGGAGCGGGGAGACCCAGTACTTC. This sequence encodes CASSFGGSGETQYF.

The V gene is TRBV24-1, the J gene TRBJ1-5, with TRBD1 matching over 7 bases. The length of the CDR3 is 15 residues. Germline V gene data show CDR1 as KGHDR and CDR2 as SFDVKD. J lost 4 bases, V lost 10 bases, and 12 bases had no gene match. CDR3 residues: CATRASGGGNQPQHF. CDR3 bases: TGTGCCACGCGAGCGTCAGGGGGTGGAAATCAGCCCCAGCATTTT.

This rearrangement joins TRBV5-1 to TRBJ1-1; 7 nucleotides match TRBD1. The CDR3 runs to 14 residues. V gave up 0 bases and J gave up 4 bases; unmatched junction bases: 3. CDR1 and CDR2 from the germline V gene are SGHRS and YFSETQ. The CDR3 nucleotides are TGCGCCAGCAGCTTGGGACAGGGTAGCACTGAAGCTTTCTTT. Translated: CASSLGQGSTEAFF.

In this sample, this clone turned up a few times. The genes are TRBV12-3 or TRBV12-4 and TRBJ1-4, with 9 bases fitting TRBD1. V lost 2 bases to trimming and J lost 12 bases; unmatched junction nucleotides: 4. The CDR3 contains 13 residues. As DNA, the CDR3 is TGTGCCAGCAGTTTATACAGGGGGCTCGAACTGTTTTTT. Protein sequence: CASSLYRGLELFF.

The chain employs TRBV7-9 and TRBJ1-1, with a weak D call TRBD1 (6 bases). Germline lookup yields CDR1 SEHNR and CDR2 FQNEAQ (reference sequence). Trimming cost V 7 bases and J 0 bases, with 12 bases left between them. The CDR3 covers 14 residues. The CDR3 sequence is CASNRDTMNTEAFF. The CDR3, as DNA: TGTGCCAGCAACAGGGATACGATGAACACTGAAGCTTTCTTT.

The CDR3 sequence is CASSILRGSYTGELFF. CDR3 DNA sequence: TGTGCCAGCAGCATCTTAAGGGGCAGTTACACCGGGGAGCTGTTTTTT. The chain links TRBV7-9 to TRBJ2-2; weak D call: TRBD1 (5 bases). There are 16 residues in the CDR3. Trimming took off 5 bases at V and 3 bases at J, with 16 bases between the two ends. Germline CDR1 SEHNR, CDR2 FQNEAQ (reference sequence).

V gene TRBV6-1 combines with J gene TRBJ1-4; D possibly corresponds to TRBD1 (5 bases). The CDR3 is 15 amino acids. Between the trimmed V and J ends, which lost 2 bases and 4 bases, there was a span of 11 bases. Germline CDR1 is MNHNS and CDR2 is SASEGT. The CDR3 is CASSERSGLNEKLFF. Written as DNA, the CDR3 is TGTGCCAGCAGTGAAAGGTCAGGGCTTAATGAAAAACTGTTTTTT.

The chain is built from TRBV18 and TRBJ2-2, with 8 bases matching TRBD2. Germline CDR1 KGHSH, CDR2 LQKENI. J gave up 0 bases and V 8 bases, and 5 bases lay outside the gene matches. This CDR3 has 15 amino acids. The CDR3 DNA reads TGTGCCAGCCCATTAGCGGGGACGAACACCGGGGAGCTGTTTTTT. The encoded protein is CASPLAGTNTGELFF.

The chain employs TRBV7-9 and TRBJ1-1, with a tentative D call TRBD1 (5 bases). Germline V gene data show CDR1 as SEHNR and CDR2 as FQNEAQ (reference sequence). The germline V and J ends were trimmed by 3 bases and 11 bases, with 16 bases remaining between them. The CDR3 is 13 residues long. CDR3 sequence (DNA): TGTGCCAGCAGCTTTCCGCAGGGTTTTAAGGCTTTCTTT. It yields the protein CASSFPQGFKAFF.

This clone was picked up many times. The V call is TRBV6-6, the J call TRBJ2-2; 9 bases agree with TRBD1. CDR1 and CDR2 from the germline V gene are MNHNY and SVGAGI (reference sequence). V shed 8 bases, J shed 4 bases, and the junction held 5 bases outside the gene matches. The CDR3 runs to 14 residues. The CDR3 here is CASVGTGFTGELFF. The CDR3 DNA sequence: TGTGCCAGCGTCGGGACAGGGTTCACCGGGGAGCTGTTTTTT.

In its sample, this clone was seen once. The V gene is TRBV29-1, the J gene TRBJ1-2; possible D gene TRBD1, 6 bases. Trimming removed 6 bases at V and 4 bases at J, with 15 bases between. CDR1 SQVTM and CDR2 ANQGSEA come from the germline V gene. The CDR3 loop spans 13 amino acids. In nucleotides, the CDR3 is TGCAGCGTACAGACAGGATACCTCTATGGCTACACCTTC. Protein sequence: CSVQTGYLYGYTF.